A single sample gave rise to the 18 T cell receptor beta chains below, sequenced in a study of blood T cell repertoires in COVID-19. The repertoire was sequenced with immunoSEQ multiplex PCR; TCRdb's copy has only in-frame clones and lacks some. The sample gives roughly 240,000 clones, 80% to 90% of which show up once; about 3.8% is in the top ten. Sequences were obtained from PBMCs or T cells enriched from blood (not recorded which). These receptors were collected from a woman aged 40 to 49 who had been exposed to COVID-19.

DNA of the CDR3: TGTGCCAGCCGCTCGGGACAGCCAAATGAGCAGTTCTTC. Its translation: CASRSGQPNEQFF. The gene calls are TRBV19 and TRBJ2-1, with 7 bases identical to TRBD1. CDR3 length: 13 amino acids. Per the germline V gene, CDR1 is LNHDA and CDR2 is SQIVND (reference sequence). Trimming at V came to 9 bases and at J to 7 bases, leaving 9 bases not matched to a gene.

The rearrangement uses TRBV19 and TRBJ1-1; D remains ambiguous. The V and J ends lost 6 bases and 4 bases respectively, with 6 bases between them. The germline CDR1 and CDR2 sequences are LNHDA and SQIVND (reference sequence). The CDR3 is made up of 11 amino acids. CDR3 residues: CASREGTEAFF. CDR3 coding DNA: TGTGCCAGTAGGGAGGGCACTGAAGCTTTCTTT.

The chain couples TRBV5-1 to TRBJ2-3; D unresolved. The CDR3 runs 15 residues. Germline CDR1 and CDR2: SGHRS and YFSETQ. V dropped 1 base and J dropped 2 bases, with 11 bases sitting between them. The CDR3 spells CASSLSSTSTDTQYF. The CDR3 nucleotides are TGCGCCAGCAGCTTGTCTTCTACCTCCACAGATACGCAGTATTTT.

The chain couples TRBV13 to TRBJ2-7, with 10 bases matching TRBD2. The CDR3 is 18 residues long. Germline values: CDR1 PRHDT, CDR2 FYEKMQ (reference sequence). The V and J ends lost 6 bases and 0 bases, in that order; junction bases with no gene match: 14. CDR3: CASSQGKLAGENSYEQYF. Here the CDR3 DNA reads TGTGCCAGCAGTCAAGGGAAGCTAGCGGGGGAAAACTCCTACGAGCAGTACTTC.

This chain links TRBV3-1 (or the pseudogene TRBV3-2) with TRBJ1-4; 8 nucleotides agree with TRBD1. The CDR3 length is 16 residues. The V gene's germline CDR1 is LGHDT and CDR2 YNNKEL (reference sequence). The ends lost 2 bases at V and 5 bases at J; junction bases unmatched: 7. The CDR3 DNA is TGTGCCAGCAGCCAATTCGGACAGGGCCAAAATGAAAAACTGTTTTTT. Protein: CASSQFGQGQNEKLFF.

The CDR3 DNA reads as TGTGCCAGCAGCCCAAAGACAGGGGCGAAATACTACGAGCAGTACTTC. It is translated as CASSPKTGAKYYEQYF. The chain has TRBV7-6 and TRBJ2-7, with 8 positions matching TRBD1. CDR1 is SGHVS, CDR2 FNYEAQ, per germline. The length of the CDR3 is 16 residues. J was trimmed by 3 bases and V by 5 bases; bases with no gene match: 12.

This clone was detected once. The chain couples TRBV3-1 (or the pseudogene TRBV3-2) to TRBJ1-2; D gene uncertain. Trimming left V 1 base short and J 9 bases short, with 21 bases between. Germline V gene sequence: CDR1 LGHDT, CDR2 YNNKEL (reference sequence). This CDR3 contains 16 residues. The chain's CDR3 is CASSQVGPVQEGSYTF. The CDR3 DNA reads TGTGCCAGCAGCCAAGTAGGGCCAGTCCAAGAGGGAAGCTACACCTTC.

This clone was observed once. The chain combines TRBV5-1 with TRBJ2-7; the match to TRBD2 covers 10 bases. V shed 2 bases, J shed 4 bases, and the junction held 3 bases outside the gene matches. The CDR3 consists of 14 residues. The germline gives CDR1 SGHRS, CDR2 YFSETQ. The DNA for the CDR3 is TGCGCCAGCAGCTTATTAGCGGGGGGTTACGAGCAGTACTTC. It is translated as CASSLLAGGYEQYF. The full variable domain, rest sourced from reference TRBV5-1 and TRBJ2-7, is KAGVTQTPRYLIKTRGQQVTLSCSPISGHRSVSWYQQTPGQGLQFLFEYFSETQRNKGNFPGRFSGRQFSNSRSEMNVSTLELGDSALYLCASSLLAGGYEQYFGPGTRLTVT.

CDR3 nucleotides: TGTGCCTGGCCCGGGACAGGACGCGAGCAGTACTTC. Its translation is CAWPGTGREQYF. The chain has TRBV21-1 and TRBJ2-7; whether TRBD1, the table's D call, matches the DNA was not checked. TRBV21-1 is noted as a pseudogene. The CDR3 is made up of 12 amino acids.

For this clone: At one end, the junction sequence differs from germline, possibly due to a read error. This rearrangement joins TRBV7-9 to TRBJ1-5; perhaps TRBD1 as D (6 bases). CDR1 and CDR2 from the germline V gene are SEHNR and FQNEAQ (reference sequence). The CDR3 is made up of 17 amino acids. The CDR3 DNA reads as TGTGCCAGCAGTTTAGACAGGATGGGTTGGGGCAATCAGCCCCAGCATTTT. Residues: CASSLDRMGWGNQPQHF.

The chain recombines TRBV5-1 with TRBJ2-1; 7 bases fit TRBD2. This CDR3 contains 12 residues. Germline V gives CDR1 SGHRS, CDR2 YFSETQ. V lost 10 bases to trimming and J lost 8 bases; unmatched junction nucleotides: 9. CDR3 nucleotide sequence: TGCGCCTGGCGGGAGCGACCCCATGAGCAGTTCTTC. This translates into CAWRERPHEQFF.

The V call is TRBV19, the J call TRBJ2-3; D might be TRBD2 (5 bases). V dropped 6 bases and J dropped 2 bases, with 6 bases sitting between them. CDR1 is LNHDA and CDR2 is SQIVND in the germline V gene (reference sequence). The CDR3 runs to 12 residues. This CDR3 reads CASSGDTDTQYF. The DNA for the CDR3 is TGTGCCAGTAGCGGGGACACAGATACGCAGTATTTT. Full variable domain (remainder filled in from reference TRBV19 and TRBJ2-3): DGGITQSPKYLFRKEGQNVTLSCEQNLNHDAMYWYRQDPGQGLRLIYYSQIVNDFQKGDIAEGYSVSREKKESFPLTVTSAQKNPTAFYLCASSGDTDTQYFGPGTRLTVL.

The chain links TRBV7-2 to TRBJ1-6; tentatively, D is TRBD1 (6 bases). Germline values: CDR1 SGHTA, CDR2 FQGNSA. V lost 6 bases to trimming and J lost 5 bases, with 14 bases between them. This CDR3 comprises 15 residues. CDR3 in amino acids: CASSPQGGHNSPLHF. CDR3 sequence (DNA): TGTGCCAGCAGTCCACAGGGAGGGCATAATTCACCCCTCCACTTT.

This clone has only a few counts. The chain recombines TRBV6-4 with TRBJ1-1; 7 positions agree with TRBD1. The CDR3 totals 14 residues. V dropped 3 bases and J dropped 4; count of bases not matched to a gene: 5. CDR1 and CDR2 from the germline V gene are MRHNA and SNTAGT. The CDR3, as DNA: TGTGCCAGCAGTGAGGTCCCAGGGGGCACTGAAGCTTTCTTT. This gives the protein CASSEVPGGTEAFF.

The chain recombines TRBV5-5 with TRBJ1-4; D ambiguous. Trimming took off 5 bases at V and 4 bases at J, with 18 bases between the two ends. There are 16 residues in the CDR3. Germline V lookup: CDR1 SGHKS, CDR2 YYEKEE (reference sequence). CDR3 DNA sequence: TGTGCCAGCAGACAGCCATCGAGTGACCTTAATGAAAAACTGTTTTTT. Translated: CASRQPSSDLNEKLFF.

The chain has TRBV6-5 and TRBJ1-4; the D gene is possibly TRBD1 (5 bases). The germline gives CDR1 MNHEY, CDR2 SVGAGI. This CDR3 comprises 14 residues. The V gene lost 0 bases and the J gene lost 8 bases, with 10 bases spanning the gap. CDR3 coding DNA: TGTGCCAGCAGTTACTCCGGGGGAGACGAAAAACTGTTTTTT. Its protein is CASSYSGGDEKLFF.

The V call is TRBV10-3, the J call TRBJ1-1; 10 nucleotides align to TRBD1. This CDR3 spans 14 amino acids. J lost 1 base, V lost 8 bases, and 4 bases had no gene match. CDR1 and CDR2 from the germline V gene are ENHRY and SYGVKD. The CDR3 spells CAIGDRGKNTEAFF. The CDR3 DNA is TGTGCCATCGGGGACAGGGGAAAGAACACTGAAGCTTTCTTT.

The rearrangement joins TRBV5-5 to TRBJ1-5; the D gene is possibly TRBD1 (5 bases). This CDR3 region has 14 residues. Trimming cost V 0 bases and J 3 bases, with 7 bases left between them. Germline-derived CDR1 and CDR2 are SGHKS and YYEKEE (reference sequence). CDR3 residues: CASSLEGANQPQHF. The DNA for the CDR3 is TGTGCCAGCAGCTTGGAAGGGGCCAATCAGCCCCAGCATTTT.